This T cell receptor (beta chain) was identified during a study of cytomegalovirus exposure and HLA in healthy donors. A word on this clone: Its antigen remains unidentified.

Study-level results: The productive fraction for most TCR beta V segments was about 87% or about 30% in an earlier analysis. An ancestry cluster, one associated with Asian ancestry, reportedly showed fewer N-insertions than the roughly 670-donor mean in a later analysis.

In the PCR, 60 Vbeta and 13 Jbeta primers were used. Profiling relied on immunoSEQ multiplex PCR, and the TCRdb table lists in-frame clones only, not all of them. The repertoire has about 210,000 clones, 75% to 80% of them found once; the top ten carry 1.5% to 2%. Germline assignment: CDR1 MDHEN and CDR2 SYDVKM. The CDR3 extends over 13 amino acids. Trimming stripped 5 bases from V and 1 base from J, with 8 bases between. The sequence was obtained from a male donor in good health and CMV-seronegative. What was sequenced was PBMCs. This chain uses TRBV28 with TRBJ2-5; unclear D gene. The CDR3 loop is CASSGDFQETQYF. The CDR3 DNA is TGTGCCAGCAGTGGAGATTTCCAAGAGACCCAGTACTTC.